These T cell receptor beta chains were read from a single sample in a study of blood T cell repertoires in COVID-19. Libraries were prepared by immunoSEQ multiplex PCR; TCRdb keeps only in-frame clonotypes and omits some of them. The sample records a few hundred thousand clones, around 89% being singletons. Sequencing used PBMCs or T cells enriched from blood (not recorded which). The receptors were sampled from a woman aged 18-29 years with acute COVID-19. The conserved cysteine and the conserved F or W are not part of the CDR3 here.

ATSEPPDTSSGNTIY,TRBV24-1
ASSSRFNTEAF,TRBV7-9
ATSDSPGQGVVSEKLF,TRBV24-1
ASSTGFFNEKLF,TRBV19
AWTPGRGSTDTQY,TRBV30
ASSLDAGVWSPLH,TRBV11-2
ASSRTPRSEAF,TRBV5-8
ASSPSYEAF,TRBV28
ASSLSDRGHEAF,TRBV27
ASRPDRVGENSPLH,TRBV7-9
AWSGLAGGAYNEQF,TRBV30
ASSSRGNEQF,TRBV19
ASSQGRAQETQY,TRBV4-1
ASGARETQY,TRBV7-9
ASSVRKETGVDGYT,TRBV9
ASSIAHPPEGNTGELF,TRBV19
ASSSAYRKGNTIY,TRBV7-9
ASSPTGGFGYT,TRBV28
ASSPGVQETQY,TRBV18
ASSLSTSGGVSSYNEQF,TRBV2
ASRTGEGDYGYT,TRBV6-5
ASSFPDRGDQPQH,TRBV27
ASSLLAGSYNEQF,TRBV27
ASSLELNTIY,TRBV28
ATQRTWGQINYGYT,TRBV19
ATQGGPNTEAF,TRBV2